These 20 T cell receptor beta chains were all obtained from the same sample, sequenced in a study of T-cell reconstitution after alpha-beta-depleted transplantation in children. The TCRbeta library incorporated unique molecular identifiers. TCRdb re-called the PCR reads with MiXCR, one entry per CDR3 protein. This table holds about 200,000 distinct CDR3 sequences, just under 6.5% found once. This specimen was PBMCs, taken before TCRalphabeta/CD19-depleted stem cell transplant. The source is a girl under three years old with combined immunodeficiency, due to receive a stem cell transplant.

This clonotype was observed at least ten times. This sequence joins TRBV20-1 and TRBJ2-1; D possibly corresponds to TRBD2 (6 bases). CDR1 and CDR2 (germline): DFQATT, SNEGSKA (reference sequence). This CDR3 is built from 16 residues. V was clipped by 0 bases and J by 3 bases, with 15 bases between them. The CDR3 coding sequence is TGCAGTGCTAGAGACGGACTACCTATTAACTACAATGAGCAGTTCTTC. Its protein product is CSARDGLPINYNEQFF.

This clonotype was counted at least ten times. The chain carries TRBV4-1 and TRBJ2-2; no reliable D call. Germline lookup yields CDR1 MGHRA and CDR2 YSYEKL. Trimming stripped 3 bases from V and 3 bases from J, with 11 bases between. There are 15 residues in the CDR3. The DNA of the CDR3 is TGCGCCAGCAGCCATTGGGCTGAGGACACCGGGGAGCTGTTTTTT. Translating gives CASSHWAEDTGELFF.

This clonotype was seen more than once but under ten times. The gene calls are TRBV12-3 or TRBV12-4 and TRBJ2-7, with 12 bases lining up with TRBD2. The CDR3 is made up of 19 amino acids. The J segment lost 1 base and the V segment lost 3 bases, leaving 13 bases of the junction unmatched. The CDR3 nucleotides read TGTGCCAGCAGTTTCACCTCCGGACTAGCGGGGAGCATATCCTACGAGCAGTACTTC. Its translation: CASSFTSGLAGSISYEQYF.

The sample holds many counts of this clonotype. CDR3 sequence (DNA): TGCAGTGCTAGAGAAAAGGGGGGGCGCGTAGGAAACACCATATATTTT. It translates to CSAREKGGRVGNTIYF. This chain uses TRBV20-1 with TRBJ1-3, with D possibly being TRBD1 (6 bases). The CDR3 has 16 amino acids. CDR1 is DFQATT, CDR2 SNEGSKA, per germline (reference sequence). Deletions cut 0 bases from V and 4 bases from J, with 16 bases between.

This clonotype was detected many times. The chain couples TRBV5-1 to TRBJ2-1; 8 bases line up with TRBD2. CDR3 length: 17 residues. Germline V gene data show CDR1 as SGHRS and CDR2 as YFSETQ. V shed 3 bases and J 3 bases; nucleotides not matched to a gene: 11. CDR3 bases: TGCGCCAGCAGCTCAGTTTATGCGGGAGGACTCTACAATGAGCAGTTCTTC. Its translation: CASSSVYAGGLYNEQFF.

This clonotype was seen ten or more times. The rearrangement joins TRBV5-4 to TRBJ2-7, with 9 nucleotides matching TRBD1. The germline V gene has CDR1 SGHNT and CDR2 YYREEE (reference sequence). The CDR3 is 14 amino acids. V lost 6 bases, J lost 2 bases, and 6 bases stayed unmatched. DNA of the CDR3: TGTGCCAGCACCGCCGGGACAGGGACCTACGAGCAGTACTTC. The encoded protein is CASTAGTGTYEQYF.

This clonotype was seen repeatedly, ten times or more. The chain carries TRBV5-1 and TRBJ1-1; maybe TRBD1 (6 bases). Looked up from germline, CDR1 is SGHRS and CDR2 is YFSETQ. The CDR3 contains 15 residues. V gave up 0 bases and J gave up 5 bases, with 14 bases separating them. The CDR3 nucleotides read TGCGCCAGCAGCTTGGATCCGGGGGCGAGGACTGAAGCTTTCTTT. Translation gives CASSLDPGARTEAFF.

This clonotype was observed many times. The rearrangement links TRBV20-1 to TRBJ2-1; D unresolved. V dropped 0 bases and J dropped 4 bases, with 10 bases sitting between them. The germline V gene encodes CDR1 DFQATT and CDR2 SNEGSKA (reference sequence). This CDR3 has 14 residues. This chain's CDR3 is CSARDYLSYNEQFF. The CDR3 DNA reads as TGCAGTGCTAGAGATTATTTGAGTTACAATGAGCAGTTCTTC.

This clonotype came up many times. The rearrangement uses TRBV21-1 and TRBJ2-4; the D call TRBD2 from the table was never checked on the DNA. TRBV21-1 is described as a pseudogene. The CDR3 spans 15 residues. The CDR3: CASSITSGLKNIQYF. The CDR3 DNA reads TGTGCCAGCAGCATAACAAGCGGCCTCAAAAACATTCAGTACTTC.

V is TRBV7-3 and J is TRBJ2-1, with 9 nucleotides matching TRBD2. The CDR3 covers 16 residues. The J segment lost 8 bases and the V segment lost 0 bases, leaving 8 bases of the junction unmatched. Germline CDR1 and CDR2: SGHTA and FQGTGA. Here the CDR3 reads CASSLTYSGGLYEQFF. In DNA form, the CDR3 reads TGTGCCAGCAGCTTAACGTACAGCGGGGGGCTTTATGAGCAGTTCTTC.

This clonotype was picked up many times. The chain recombines TRBV12-3 or TRBV12-4 with TRBJ1-3, with 7 bases matching TRBD1. Losses at the gene ends were 5 bases for V and 0 bases for J; bases not matched to a gene: 10. The CDR3 has 17 residues. For the CDR3, the DNA is TGTGCCAGCAGTCAAAGGGACAGTTCGAGCTCTGGAAACACCATATATTTT. As protein: CASSQRDSSSSGNTIYF.

The chain recombines TRBV4-2 with TRBJ2-5; 8 bases map to TRBD2. Unmatched junction bases numbered 9, after V lost 4 bases and J lost 5 bases. Germline-derived CDR1 and CDR2 are LGHNA and YNFKEQ. The CDR3 is 15 amino acids. The CDR3 is CASSPGGPGIETQYF. CDR3 nucleotide sequence: TGTGCCAGCAGCCCGGGGGGGCCGGGTATTGAGACCCAGTACTTC.

This clonotype has a count of ten or more. The chain combines TRBV5-6 with TRBJ2-1; D is undetermined. V was trimmed by 2 bases and J by 5 bases, leaving 11 bases between them. Germline CDR1 SGHDT, CDR2 YYEEEE. CDR3 length equals 14 residues. The CDR3 DNA is TGTGCCAGCAGCTTAAGCGCCGGACACAATGAGCAGTTCTTC. It is translated as CASSLSAGHNEQFF.

This clonotype was counted ten times or more. The chain joins TRBV5-6 to TRBJ1-2, with D maybe TRBD1 (5 bases). The V gene's germline CDR1 is SGHDT and CDR2 YYEEEE. The CDR3 covers 13 residues. The V and J ends lost 4 bases and 7 bases respectively, with 14 bases between them. CDR3 region: CASSEAGVPGYTF. Written as DNA, the CDR3 is TGTGCCAGCAGCGAAGCGGGGGTACCTGGCTACACCTTC.

V gene TRBV20-1 combines with J gene TRBJ2-2, with D tentatively TRBD2 (5 bases). Germline values: CDR1 DFQATT, CDR2 SNEGSKA (reference sequence). The length of the CDR3 is 15 residues. V was cut by 0 bases and J by 4 bases, with 12 bases left in between. CDR3 region: CSAREGSAGTGELFF. The DNA of the CDR3 is TGCAGTGCTAGAGAGGGGAGCGCTGGCACCGGGGAGCTGTTTTTT.

This clonotype was detected many times. The rearrangement links TRBV12-5 to TRBJ2-7; 10 bases line up with TRBD2. V shed 5 bases, J shed 2 bases, and the junction held 9 bases outside the gene matches. Per germline, CDR1 LGHNT and CDR2 FRNRAP. The CDR3 extends over 16 amino acids. The CDR3 DNA is TGTGCTAGTGGTACTACGAGCGGGGGGGCCGCCTACGAGCAGTACTTC. This translates into CASGTTSGGAAYEQYF.

This clonotype occurred many times. V and J are TRBV3-1 and TRBJ2-3, with 8 bases matching TRBD2. J gave up 2 bases and V 3 bases, and 7 bases lay outside the gene matches. The CDR3 is 16 residues long. The V gene's germline CDR1 is LGHDT and CDR2 YNNKEL (reference sequence). The CDR3 region has the DNA TGTGCCAGCAGCCACTCACTAGCGGCTGCCACAGATACGCAGTATTTT. As protein: CASSHSLAAATDTQYF.

The V gene is TRBV28, the J gene TRBJ2-3; 7 bases agree with TRBD2. The V segment lost 3 bases and the J segment 0 bases; nucleotides outside the gene matches: 9. CDR3 length: 17 amino acids. CDR1 is MDHEN and CDR2 is SYDVKM in the germline V gene. CDR3 nucleotides: TGTGCCAGCAGTTTGTTGGGGGACTACCCTAGCACAGATACGCAGTATTTT. Translated, it gives CASSLLGDYPSTDTQYF.

This clonotype showed up many times. The V gene is TRBV15, the J gene TRBJ2-5, with D uncertain. The germline CDR1 and CDR2 sequences are LNHNV and YYDKDF (reference sequence). Trimming shortened V by 0 bases and J by 4 bases, and 3 bases separated the two germline ends. This CDR3 comprises 12 residues. CDR3 in amino acids: CATSRDVETQYF. The CDR3 DNA is TGTGCCACCAGCAGAGACGTAGAGACCCAGTACTTC.

This clonotype was recorded many times. The rearrangement links TRBV27 to TRBJ2-7; no clear D. The V end was cut by 7 bases, the J end by 3 bases, with 19 bases between. The length of the CDR3 is 15 residues. Per the germline V gene, CDR1 is MNHEY and CDR2 is SMNVEV (reference sequence). CDR3 in amino acids: CASKVKGGVFYEQYF. CDR3 bases: TGTGCCAGCAAAGTGAAGGGTGGGGTCTTCTACGAGCAGTACTTC.